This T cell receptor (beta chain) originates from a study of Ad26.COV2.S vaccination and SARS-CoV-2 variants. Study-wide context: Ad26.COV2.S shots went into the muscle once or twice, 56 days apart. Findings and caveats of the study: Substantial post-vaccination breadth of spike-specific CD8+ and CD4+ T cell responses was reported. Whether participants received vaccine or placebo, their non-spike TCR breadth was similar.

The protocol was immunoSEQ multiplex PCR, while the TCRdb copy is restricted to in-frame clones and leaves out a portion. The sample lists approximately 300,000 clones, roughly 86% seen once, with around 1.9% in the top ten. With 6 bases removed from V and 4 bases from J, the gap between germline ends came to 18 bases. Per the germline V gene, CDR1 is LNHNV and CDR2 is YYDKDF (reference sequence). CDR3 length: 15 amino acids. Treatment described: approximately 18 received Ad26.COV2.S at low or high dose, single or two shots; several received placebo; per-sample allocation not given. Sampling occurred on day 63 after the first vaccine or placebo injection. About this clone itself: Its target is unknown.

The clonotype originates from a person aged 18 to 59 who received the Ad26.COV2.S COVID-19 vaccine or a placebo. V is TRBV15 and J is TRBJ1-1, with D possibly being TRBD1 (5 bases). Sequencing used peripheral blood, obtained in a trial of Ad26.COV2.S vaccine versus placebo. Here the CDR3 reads CATSNRLGGITEAFF. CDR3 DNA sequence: TGTGCCACCAGTAACCGATTGGGGGGAATCACTGAAGCTTTCTTT.